These 4 T cell receptor beta chains were all obtained from the same sample, sequenced in a study of OX40 agonist ivuxolimab in advanced cancers. The repertoire was sequenced with immunoSEQ multiplex PCR; TCRdb's copy has only in-frame clones and lacks some. The repertoire holds more than 75,000 clones, with around 90% as singletons. The sequenced sample was CD4+ or CD8+ T cells sorted from blood, obtained in a trial of the OX40 agonist ivuxolimab. The receptors here all came from an adult with an advanced solid tumor such as melanoma, head and neck, liver or kidney cancer.

This clone was detected only once. The chain combines TRBV28 with TRBJ2-7; D possibly corresponds to TRBD1 (6 bases). Germline CDR1 MDHEN, CDR2 SYDVKM. There are 15 residues in the CDR3. Between the trimmed V and J ends, which lost 5 bases and 1 base, there was a span of 15 bases. The DNA for the CDR3 is TGTGCCAGCAGTGCATCAGACAGGCTTTCCTACGAGCAGTACTTC. This sequence encodes CASSASDRLSYEQYF.

This chain joins TRBV5-4 and TRBJ2-7, with 8 bases identical to TRBD1. J lost 0 bases, V lost 0 bases, and 11 bases had no gene match. The CDR3 covers 18 residues. Per the germline V gene, CDR1 is SGHNT and CDR2 is YYREEE (reference sequence). CDR3 DNA sequence: TGTGCCAGCAGCTTGGTGGAGACAGGGGATCATAACTCCTACGAGCAGTACTTC. It specifies CASSLVETGDHNSYEQYF.

This clone has a single count. The CDR3 DNA reads as TGCAGTGCGAAGGAGAACTATGGCTACACCTTC. The encoded protein is CSAKENYGYTF. The chain employs TRBV20-1 and TRBJ1-2; D is undetermined. Trimming pared 6 bases from V and 2 bases from J, leaving 7 bases between. CDR1 and CDR2 from the germline V gene are DFQATT and SNEGSKA (reference sequence). This CDR3 is built from 11 residues.

The V call is TRBV9, the J call TRBJ2-1; 7 bases line up with TRBD1. The V and J ends lost 2 bases and 2 bases, in that order; junction bases with no gene match: 1. CDR3 size: 14 residues. CDR1 is SGDLS, CDR2 YYNGEE, per germline. The CDR3 nucleotides read TGTGCCAGCAGCGTCAGGGGGACCTACAATGAGCAGTTCTTC. As protein: CASSVRGTYNEQFF.